Detailed here is one T cell receptor beta chain. With V trimmed by 9 bases and J by 7 bases, 9 bases remained unmatched. CDR3 length equals 13 residues. This record belongs to a study of control samples from healthy donors and cancer patients. TCRdb's table, derived via immunoSEQ multiplex PCR, lists solely in-frame clones and lacks some. Here the sample spans 100,000 to 150,000 clones, about 90% being singletons. Sequencing was carried out using blood. The receptor's source is a man in his late teens or twenties in good health. The chain uses TRBV12-3 or TRBV12-4 and TRBJ1-2, with TRBD1 matching over 9 bases. CDR3 in amino acids: CASWIRDRAGYTF. DNA for the CDR3: TGTGCCAGTTGGATCCGGGACAGGGCTGGCTACACCTTC.